Below, one TCR beta chain is given with its context. The antigen is not known. Per germline, CDR1 MNHEY and CDR2 SMNVEV (reference sequence). The CDR3 extends over 15 amino acids. Trimming cost V 0 bases and J 4 bases; bases outside gene matches: 4. The data stem from a study of T cell responses to AZD1222 COVID-19 vaccine. Study results and caveats: The repertoires were collected only after the peak T cell response. Baseline antibody screening turned up just six or seven seropositive AZD1222 recipients. Clonal diversity was possibly underestimated, and white British individuals and females predominated among donors. Nearly half of spike-specific TCRs reportedly target unmutated variant regions.

The table came from immunoSEQ multiplex PCR; TCRdb's copy has only in-frame clones and leaves some out. The data contain under 200,000 clones, approximately 90% of them singletons. J is TRBJ2-7 and V is TRBV27; 9 positions match TRBD2. The material sequenced was peripheral blood, taken 28 days after the second AZD1222 dose. The receptor was derived from an adult who received the AZD1222 COVID-19 vaccine. DNA for the CDR3: TGTGCCAGCAGTTTATCATTAGCGGGAGCATACGAGCAGTACTTC. It translates to CASSLSLAGAYEQYF.